This T cell receptor (beta chain) was captured by sequencing in a study of T cell clonality in common variable immunodeficiency. Findings and caveats of the study: CVID subjects showed higher TCRbeta clonality than healthy controls.

Ten or more counts support this clone. Its antigen remains unidentified. The CDR3 end lies 3 residues beyond the end of the read and is filled in from the germline J gene. Some clones are missing from TCRdb's copy, which holds only in-frame ones; the method was immunoSEQ multiplex PCR. This sample has 35,000 or so clones, each found more than once. This CDR3 has 17 residues. In germline, CDR1 is DFQATT, CDR2 SNEGSKA (reference sequence). The junction had 11 bases not matched to a gene; V was cut back by 0 bases and J by 7 bases. This receptor was obtained from a person between 18 and 75 years old in good health. The chain has TRBV20-1 and TRBJ1-5; 11 bases agree with TRBD1. Sequenced material: peripheral blood mononuclear cells. CDR3 sequence reads: CSARERPRTGGGQPQHF. The part of the CDR3 DNA that was read is TGCAGTGCTAGAGAGCGACCAAGGACAGGGGGCGGACAGCCC.